Listed here is a single T cell receptor (beta chain). Trimming took off 2 bases at V and 6 bases at J, with 10 bases between the two ends. The V gene's germline CDR1 is SEHNR and CDR2 FQNEAQ (reference sequence). The CDR3 contains 14 residues. This record comes from a study of blood T cell repertoires in COVID-19. Study-level information: The samples span acute and convalescent COVID-19 from the United States, Italy and Spain. Sources were T cells, B-cell-depleted T cells, or PBMCs; the material itself was cDNA or gDNA.

As originally analysed: Amplification of reference gene primers provided the estimated nucleated cell counts. Only in-frame clones appear in the TCRdb table, and some are missing; sequencing was by immunoSEQ multiplex PCR. V, J and clone size reflect that table, while D and trimming were determined from the DNA. The data show 250,000 to 350,000 clones, 70% to 90% seen once. The TCR sequence derives from a woman between 45 and 60 years old who had recovered from COVID-19. Input material: peripheral blood. The J gene is TRBJ2-2, the V gene TRBV7-9; D is perhaps TRBD1 (6 bases). Written as DNA, the CDR3 is TGTGCCAGCAGCTTACAGGGGCAGTCCGGGGAGCTGTTTTTT. Amino acids: CASSLQGQSGELFF. Based on the CDR3 plus reference TRBV7-9 and TRBJ2-2, the full variable domain is DTGVSQNPRHKITKRGQNVTFRCDPISEHNRLYWYRQTLGQGPEFLTYFQNEAQLEKSRLLSDRFSAERPKGSFSTLEIQRTEQGDSAMYLCASSLQGQSGELFFGEGSRLTVL.